The T cell receptor beta chain described here comes from a study of blood T cell repertoires in COVID-19 (TCRdb year 2020). Some background on the complete study: Samples covering the acute and convalescent phases of COVID-19 were provided by collaborators in the United States, Italy and Spain. The prospective study material was composed of cDNA or gDNA derived from T cells, B-cell-depleted T cells, or PBMCs. Subjects who had been exposed to COVID-19, were actively infected with it, or had recovered from it provided the deeply sampled blood TCRbeta repertoires that made up the dataset. A freely available public database, intended as a resource for researchers studying the immune response to SARS-CoV-2, is where the repertoires were released. The samples were drawn from two sources: the first 160 participants of the ongoing ImmuneRACE study, and approximately 1,300 subjects contributed by 6 global collaborators. Nearly every sample came with metadata listing a de-identified subject ID, COVID-19 status, age in years and sex. HLA class I and class II types, where available, came from metadata supplied by the sample provider rather than from assay-based typing.

The paper's findings and limits, for the study overall: The amount of clinical and demographic metadata varied by source and participant and was provided uncurated.

This clone has only a few counts. Its target antigen remains unknown. Base qualities are not provided; no much larger clone lies one nucleotide away. The collaborating institutions used their own protocols to collect whole blood in K2EDTA tubes. For TCRbeta analysis, collaborators shipped samples as frozen whole blood, isolated PBMCs, or DNA extracted from either of those sample types. V is clipped by 5 bases and J by 0 bases, and the sequence between their germline boundaries is 8 bases long. The CDR3 holds 14 amino acids from the cysteine to the phenylalanine. Only CDR3 DNA remains: 42 bases, in frame from the first base. Reading the germline V gene gives CDR1 SGDLS and CDR2 YYNGEE. TCRbeta CDR3 regions were amplified from genomic DNA using the immunoSEQ Assay, a bias-controlled multiplex PCR. The published analysis was carried out like this. Nucleated cell counts per sample were estimated from amplification of reference gene primers within the assay. To quantify the absolute abundance of each unique TCRbeta CDR3 rearrangement, sequence reads were collapsed and filtered. For each sample, productive Simpson clonality was calculated by taking the square root of Simpson's diversity index across productive rearrangements. TCRdb limited this immuneACCESS table to in-frame rearrangements with V and J called. A share of clones is missing; checked studies link under half to unresolved V genes, and the rest is unexplained. Clone size and the V and J calls come from that table; the DNA yielded D and trimming. The sample table records about 8,300 clones; about four fifths of these occur just once. The ten largest clones add up to roughly a sixth of the sample.

The TCR comes from a human donor with active COVID-19. The donor label of this sample is uncertain. The sample consisted of peripheral blood. The V gene is TRBV9 and the J gene is TRBJ1-4; the D gene identity is not certain. The DNA is TGTGCCAGCAGGAGAGGAGCAACTAATGAAAAACTGTTTTTT. It encodes CASRRGATNEKLFF.